This is a list of T cell receptor beta chains from one sample in a study of blood T cell repertoires in COVID-19. Assay used: immunoSEQ multiplex PCR; TCRdb lists only in-frame clones, some missing. The top ten hold 8.5% to 9% of the sample, which has about 280,000 clones, roughly nine tenths seen once. The source material was peripheral blood. The receptors originated from a man aged 40-50 years with active or convalescent COVID-19. Each CDR3 is given with its conserved first and last residue. The order of the fields is CDR3 DNA, CDR3 protein, clone size, J gene, D gene, V gene. A D gene is named only where the DNA matches it firmly. Not every row has a clone size; where given, it reads once, few, many or a size class.

cdr3_nt: TGTGCCAGCAGTTACTCGAGGGCCCAGAGCAATCAGCCCCAGCATTTT
cdr3_aa: CASSYSRAQSNQPQHF
clone_size: few
j_call: TRBJ1-5
d_call: -
v_call: TRBV6-5

cdr3_nt: TGTGCCAGCAGCCAATCCGACAGGGGGCCATCCTACGAGCAGTACTTC
cdr3_aa: CASSQSDRGPSYEQYF
clone_size: -
j_call: TRBJ2-7
d_call: TRBD1
v_call: TRBV3-1/TRBV3-2

cdr3_nt: TGTGCCAGCAGTTTCCCGGGAGCCGGGGAGCTGTTTTTT
cdr3_aa: CASSFPGAGELFF
clone_size: -
j_call: TRBJ2-2
d_call: -
v_call: TRBV12-3/TRBV12-4

cdr3_nt: TGTGCCTGGAGTGCCACCACCGGGACAGGGGTGTCACCCCTCCACTTT
cdr3_aa: CAWSATTGTGVSPLHF
clone_size: -
j_call: TRBJ1-6
d_call: TRBD1
v_call: TRBV30

cdr3_nt: TGTGCCACCAGCCGAACAGGGGCAGATACGCAGTATTTT
cdr3_aa: CATSRTGADTQYF
clone_size: -
j_call: TRBJ2-3
d_call: TRBD1
v_call: TRBV24-1

cdr3_nt: TGTGCCAGCAGCTTGAGAAATACCTACGAGCAGTACTTC
cdr3_aa: CASSLRNTYEQYF
clone_size: -
j_call: TRBJ2-7
d_call: -
v_call: TRBV11-2

cdr3_nt: TGCGCCAGCAGCCCACACCCGGGACAGGGAAGGGATACGCAGTATTTT
cdr3_aa: CASSPHPGQGRDTQYF
clone_size: few
j_call: TRBJ2-3
d_call: TRBD1
v_call: TRBV4-1

cdr3_nt: TGTGCCAGCAGCCAGGACAGGGACACCGGGGAGCTGTTTTTT
cdr3_aa: CASSQDRDTGELFF
clone_size: -
j_call: TRBJ2-2
d_call: TRBD1
v_call: TRBV4-2

cdr3_nt: TGTGCCAGCATGGAGAGCAATCAGCCCCAGCATTTT
cdr3_aa: CASMESNQPQHF
clone_size: -
j_call: TRBJ1-5
d_call: -
v_call: TRBV6-5

cdr3_nt: TGTGCCAGCAGAATTCGGCGGGAGGGCCCCGGGGAGCTGTTTTTT
cdr3_aa: CASRIRREGPGELFF
clone_size: -
j_call: TRBJ2-2
d_call: TRBD2
v_call: TRBV6-5

cdr3_nt: TGCGCCAGCAGCTTGGAATGGGAGGGCAATGAGCAGTTCTTC
cdr3_aa: CASSLEWEGNEQFF
clone_size: once
j_call: TRBJ2-1
d_call: TRBD2
v_call: TRBV5-1

cdr3_nt: TGTGCCAGTAGTATTGCGGACAGACCTAATGAAAAACTGTTTTTT
cdr3_aa: CASSIADRPNEKLFF
clone_size: -
j_call: TRBJ1-4
d_call: -
v_call: TRBV19

cdr3_nt: TGTGCCAGCAGTAGGCAGGGAACCAGCACAGATACGCAGTATTTT
cdr3_aa: CASSRQGTSTDTQYF
clone_size: -
j_call: TRBJ2-3
d_call: -
v_call: TRBV6-5

cdr3_nt: TGTGCCTGGAGTGTACTGACTCATAATGAAAAACTGTTTTTT
cdr3_aa: CAWSVLTHNEKLFF
clone_size: -
j_call: TRBJ1-4
d_call: -
v_call: TRBV30

cdr3_nt: TGTGCCAGCGCGGAGGGCGCCGGGTACGAGCAGTACTTC
cdr3_aa: CASAEGAGYEQYF
clone_size: -
j_call: TRBJ2-7
d_call: -
v_call: TRBV6-5

cdr3_nt: TGCAGTGCTAGTAGTCAGGGGACTGAAGCTTTCTTT
cdr3_aa: CSASSQGTEAFF
clone_size: -
j_call: TRBJ1-1
d_call: -
v_call: TRBV20-1

cdr3_nt: TGTGCCACCAGTTCTGGCGGGAGTGGCAATGAGCAGTTCTTC
cdr3_aa: CATSSGGSGNEQFF
clone_size: -
j_call: TRBJ2-1
d_call: TRBD2
v_call: TRBV24-1

cdr3_nt: TGTGCCAGCAGACCGTCGGGGGGACGCTACGAGCAGTACTTC
cdr3_aa: CASRPSGGRYEQYF
clone_size: -
j_call: TRBJ2-7
d_call: TRBD2
v_call: TRBV6-5

cdr3_nt: TGTGCCACACAGGGGGCGCATCGTCAGCCCCAGCATTTT
cdr3_aa: CATQGAHRQPQHF
clone_size: -
j_call: TRBJ1-5
d_call: TRBD1
v_call: TRBV10-3

cdr3_nt: TGTGCCAGCAGCGTAGACGGGGGGGCCGGTGAGACCCAGTACTTC
cdr3_aa: CASSVDGGAGETQYF
clone_size: -
j_call: TRBJ2-5
d_call: TRBD2
v_call: TRBV9

cdr3_nt: TGCGCCAGCAGCCTGAGGGCCGGGATGAACACTGAAGCTTTCTTT
cdr3_aa: CASSLRAGMNTEAFF
clone_size: -
j_call: TRBJ1-1
d_call: -
v_call: TRBV5-1

cdr3_nt: TGTGCCAGCAGCTTCGACCAGGGTCGCTACGAGCAGTACTTC
cdr3_aa: CASSFDQGRYEQYF
clone_size: once
j_call: TRBJ2-7
d_call: -
v_call: TRBV7-9

cdr3_nt: TGTGCCAGCAGCAGACCGGGACAGGGGAACTATGGCTACACCTTC
cdr3_aa: CASSRPGQGNYGYTF
clone_size: -
j_call: TRBJ1-2
d_call: -
v_call: TRBV21-1

cdr3_nt: TGCGCCAGCAGCCAAGGGACTAGCGGGAGGGCCGGAGAGACCCAGTACTTC
cdr3_aa: CASSQGTSGRAGETQYF
clone_size: few
j_call: TRBJ2-5
d_call: TRBD2
v_call: TRBV5-1

cdr3_nt: TGTGCCAGCAGCTTGTCCGCAGGGCCGAACTATGGCTACACCTTC
cdr3_aa: CASSLSAGPNYGYTF
clone_size: few
j_call: TRBJ1-2
d_call: -
v_call: TRBV7-6

cdr3_nt: TGTGCCAGCAGTGAATGGGACAGGGGGGAGACCCAGTACTTC
cdr3_aa: CASSEWDRGETQYF
clone_size: -
j_call: TRBJ2-5
d_call: TRBD1
v_call: TRBV2

cdr3_nt: TGTGCCAGCAGCTTGGATCGGGGGTCCTACAATGAGCAGTTCTTC
cdr3_aa: CASSLDRGSYNEQFF
clone_size: -
j_call: TRBJ2-1
d_call: -
v_call: TRBV5-4

cdr3_nt: TGTGCCAGCAGCCAAAACAGTCAAGGGACCCAGTACTTC
cdr3_aa: CASSQNSQGTQYF
clone_size: -
j_call: TRBJ2-5
d_call: -
v_call: TRBV14

cdr3_nt: TGTGCCAGCAGCCCATCGGACAGATTCGATGGCTACACCTTC
cdr3_aa: CASSPSDRFDGYTF
clone_size: -
j_call: TRBJ1-2
d_call: -
v_call: TRBV7-2

cdr3_nt: TGTGCCAGCAGCTCCTGGGACAAAGGAAACACCATATATTTT
cdr3_aa: CASSSWDKGNTIYF
clone_size: -
j_call: TRBJ1-3
d_call: -
v_call: TRBV7-9

cdr3_nt: TGTGCCAGCAGCTTAGAGGGAGCCAAATGGTCACCCCTCCACTTT
cdr3_aa: CASSLEGAKWSPLHF
clone_size: -
j_call: TRBJ1-6
d_call: -
v_call: TRBV11-2

cdr3_nt: TGTGCCAGCAGTCTAGTCGGCGGGGGGGCGGGTGAGCAGTTCTTC
cdr3_aa: CASSLVGGGAGEQFF
clone_size: -
j_call: TRBJ2-1
d_call: TRBD2
v_call: TRBV7-2

cdr3_nt: TGTGCCTGGATCTACCCCCGGCTAGCGGGGGGTCGTCAGTTCTTC
cdr3_aa: CAWIYPRLAGGRQFF
clone_size: once
j_call: TRBJ2-1
d_call: TRBD2
v_call: TRBV30

cdr3_nt: TGTGCCAGTAGTGCCAGACAATTTAGCACAGATACGCAGTATTTT
cdr3_aa: CASSARQFSTDTQYF
clone_size: -
j_call: TRBJ2-3
d_call: -
v_call: TRBV19

cdr3_nt: TGCAGTGCTGAAGGACTGGATGAGCAGTTCTTC
cdr3_aa: CSAEGLDEQFF
clone_size: -
j_call: TRBJ2-1
d_call: -
v_call: TRBV20-1

cdr3_nt: TGCGCCAGCAGCCAGGAAAGATGGGGGGGCTGGCAGCCCCAGCATTTT
cdr3_aa: CASSQERWGGWQPQHF
clone_size: -
j_call: TRBJ1-5
d_call: -
v_call: TRBV4-1

cdr3_nt: TGTGCCAGCAGCTCAGGGGGGCGCGCCACAGATACGCAGTATTTT
cdr3_aa: CASSSGGRATDTQYF
clone_size: -
j_call: TRBJ2-3
d_call: -
v_call: TRBV28

cdr3_nt: TGTGCCAGCAGCTCACTAGCGGGAGGCTTGAACACCGGGGAGCTGTTTTTT
cdr3_aa: CASSSLAGGLNTGELFF
clone_size: -
j_call: TRBJ2-2
d_call: TRBD2
v_call: TRBV7-9

cdr3_nt: TGTGCCAGCAGTCCTCCCGGGACAGAAATGAACACTGAAGCTTTCTTT
cdr3_aa: CASSPPGTEMNTEAFF
clone_size: once
j_call: TRBJ1-1
d_call: TRBD1
v_call: TRBV28

cdr3_nt: TGCGCCAGCAGGATGACTAGCGGGAACACCGGGGAGCTGTTTTTT
cdr3_aa: CASRMTSGNTGELFF
clone_size: -
j_call: TRBJ2-2
d_call: TRBD2
v_call: TRBV5-1

cdr3_nt: TGTGCCAGCTCACCAGGAGGGGGCGCCTACGAGCAGTACTTC
cdr3_aa: CASSPGGGAYEQYF
clone_size: few
j_call: TRBJ2-7
d_call: -
v_call: TRBV18